The rows below give T cell receptor beta chains drawn from one sample of a study of CD8 T cells in Susac syndrome. Via MiXCR, TCRdb re-called the immunoSEQ multiplex PCR reads, giving one row per CDR3 protein. The table has 300,000 to 350,000 distinct CDR3 sequences, 92% seen once; the top ten hold over 0.065%. Input material: CD4+ T cells from PBMCs. The source is a human donor with multiple sclerosis. Each CDR3 is given with its conserved first and last residue. D genes are given only for firm matches. Some rows mark clone size as missing; the rest say once, few, many or name a class of expanded clone.

J | V | D | size | DNA | CDR3
TRBJ2-3 | TRBV2 | NA | NA | TGTGCCAGCAGTTGGGGACGGCACACAGATACGCAGTATTTT | CASSWGRHTDTQYF
TRBJ2-1 | TRBV7-8 | NA | NA | TGTGCCAGCAGCTTAAGAGAGCGGAGGTACAATGAGCAGTTCTTC | CASSLRERRYNEQFF
TRBJ2-2 | TRBV6-2/TRBV6-3 | NA | NA | TGTGCCAGCACCCTAGGGGGATACACGAACACCGGGGAGCTGTTTTTT | CASTLGGYTNTGELFF
TRBJ2-1 | TRBV24-1 | TRBD2 | few | TGTGCCACCAGTCCGGGGGGATCATACAATGAGCAGTTCTTC | CATSPGGSYNEQFF
TRBJ2-3 | TRBV19 | NA | once | TGTGCCAGTAGTATTGACACCACAGATACGCAGTATTTT | CASSIDTTDTQYF
TRBJ2-7 | TRBV4-3 | NA | NA | TGCGCCAGCAGCCAAGATGTGCCCGGAAAGGGTCATCCTGCCTACGAGCAGTACTTC | CASSQDVPGKGHPAYEQYF
TRBJ2-5 | TRBV7-8 | NA | NA | TGTGCAAGCAGGGTGCTCACAGAGACCCAGTACTTC | CASRVLTETQYF
TRBJ2-2 | TRBV9 | NA | NA | TGTGCCAGCAGCGTTAGGGGGGATACGAACACCGGGGAGCTGTTTTTT | CASSVRGDTNTGELFF
TRBJ2-2 | TRBV7-6 | NA | NA | TGTGCCAGCAGCTTGATGGGCAGGGACGGGGAGCTGTTTTTT | CASSLMGRDGELFF
TRBJ2-5 | TRBV6-6 | TRBD2 | NA | TGTGCCAGCAGAATGACTAGCGGACAACAAGAGACCCAGTACTTC | CASRMTSGQQETQYF
TRBJ2-5 | TRBV12-3/TRBV12-4 | NA | NA | TGTGCCAGCAGTTACGGGGGTAGCGGCCAAGAGACCCAGTACTTC | CASSYGGSGQETQYF
TRBJ2-1 | TRBV11-2 | TRBD2 | NA | TGTGCCAGCAGCATACTAGCGGGGTACAATGAGCAGTTCTTC | CASSILAGYNEQFF
TRBJ2-1 | TRBV27 | NA | NA | TGTGCCAGCAGTTTAAAGCGGGCCAATGAGCAGTTCTTC | CASSLKRANEQFF
TRBJ2-1 | TRBV3-1 | NA | NA | TGTGCCAGCAGCCAAGATCGGAGTCCCTACAATGAGCAGTTCTTC | CASSQDRSPYNEQFF
TRBJ2-2 | TRBV7-3 | NA | NA | TGTGCCAGCAGTATCGGTGGGCAGGTCACCGGGGAGCTGTTTTTT | CASSIGGQVTGELFF
TRBJ2-7 | TRBV20-1 | NA | NA | TGCAGTGCAAGACGGCCAGGGTACGAGCAGTACTTC | CSARRPGYEQYF
TRBJ2-5 | TRBV7-3 | TRBD1 | NA | TGTGCCAGCAGCTTAGACAGGGCTTTCCAAGAGACCCAGTACTTC | CASSLDRAFQETQYF
TRBJ1-1 | TRBV7-2 | TRBD1 | NA | TGTGCCAGCAGCGCGGACAGGGGGCAGGTGAACACTGAAGCTTTCTTT | CASSADRGQVNTEAFF
TRBJ2-1 | TRBV12-3/TRBV12-4 | TRBD2 | once | TGTGCCAGCAGGACTAGCGGGGTCTACAATGAGCAGTTCTTC | CASRTSGVYNEQFF
TRBJ2-1 | TRBV3-1 | NA | NA | TGTGCCAGCAGCCAAGACAAGGGCCGCAATGAGCAGTTCTTC | CASSQDKGRNEQFF
TRBJ2-3 | TRBV7-3 | NA | NA | TGTGCCAGCAGCTTGCGAGGGGACGGGGCAGATACGCAGTATTTT | CASSLRGDGADTQYF
TRBJ2-5 | TRBV2 | NA | NA | TGTGCCAGCAGCGGGACAACCCAAGAGACCCAGTACTTC | CASSGTTQETQYF
TRBJ2-5 | TRBV20-1 | TRBD2 | NA | TGCAGTGCTATTCCGACTAGCGGGGAGACCCAGTACTTC | CSAIPTSGETQYF
TRBJ2-7 | TRBV7-2 | NA | NA | TGTGCCAGCAGCTCCCCCTTGCGCGGGAACTACGAGCAGTACTTC | CASSSPLRGNYEQYF
TRBJ2-7 | TRBV11-2 | NA | NA | TGTGCCAGCAGCTTCGGGACCCACGAGCAGTACTTC | CASSFGTHEQYF
TRBJ1-5 | TRBV20-1 | TRBD1 | NA | TGCAGTGCCACCACAGGGGAGAGTCAGCCCCAGCATTTT | CSATTGESQPQHF
TRBJ2-5 | TRBV20-1 | TRBD1 | NA | TGCAGTGCTACCCGGCGGACAGGGGGTAGGGAGACCCAGTACTTC | CSATRRTGGRETQYF
TRBJ1-1 | TRBV2 | TRBD1 | few | TGTGCCAGCAGTAGGGACAGTAACACTGAAGCTTTCTTT | CASSRDSNTEAFF
TRBJ2-7 | TRBV14 | TRBD1 | NA | TGTGCCAGCAGCCAGAGACGGACAGGGGGCGAGCAGTACTTC | CASSQRRTGGEQYF
TRBJ2-3 | TRBV7-2 | TRBD2 | NA | TGTGCCAGCAGTACTAGCGCAACAGATACGCAGTATTTT | CASSTSATDTQYF
TRBJ1-6 | TRBV11-2 | TRBD1 | NA | TGTGCCAGCAGCTCATCCGGGACAGGGCGCTCACCCCTCCACTTT | CASSSSGTGRSPLHF
TRBJ1-5 | TRBV15 | NA | NA | TGTGCCACCAGCAGAGATAGTACGGGGCCCCAGCATTTT | CATSRDSTGPQHF
TRBJ2-6 | TRBV7-2 | TRBD2 | NA | TGTGCCAGCAGCCTACTGACTAGCGGGAGTACAAACCGGGCCAACGTCCTGACTTTC | CASSLLTSGSTNRANVLTF
TRBJ2-1 | TRBV7-2 | NA | once | TGTGCCAGCAGCTGGACTCGCAATGAGCAGTTCTTC | CASSWTRNEQFF
TRBJ1-3 | TRBV25-1 | NA | NA | TGTGCCAGCAGTGAATGGATCAAAACTGGAAACACCATATATTTT | CASSEWIKTGNTIYF
TRBJ1-4 | TRBV7-9 | NA | NA | TGTGCCAGCAGCCCTAGGGGGGTTGGTGATGAAAAACTGTTTTTT | CASSPRGVGDEKLFF
TRBJ1-2 | TRBV6-6 | TRBD1 | once | TGTGCCAGCAGTTACTCCCACGGGACAGGGGTCTATGGCTACACCTTC | CASSYSHGTGVYGYTF
TRBJ2-3 | TRBV12-5 | NA | NA | TGTGCTAGTGGTCCACTAGCCATCCCAGATACGCAGTATTTT | CASGPLAIPDTQYF
TRBJ2-2 | TRBV21-1 | NA | NA | TGTGCCAGCAGCAAAGCCCAGGGACCTATAAACACCGGGGAGCTGTTTTTT | CASSKAQGPINTGELFF
TRBJ2-2 | TRBV7-2 | NA | NA | TGTGCCAGCAGCTTAGCCGGGTCGGGCACCGGGGAGCTGTTTTTT | CASSLAGSGTGELFF
TRBJ2-3 | TRBV18 | NA | NA | TGTGCCAGCTCTACCGGGGACCCCCAGTATTTT | CASSTGDPQYF